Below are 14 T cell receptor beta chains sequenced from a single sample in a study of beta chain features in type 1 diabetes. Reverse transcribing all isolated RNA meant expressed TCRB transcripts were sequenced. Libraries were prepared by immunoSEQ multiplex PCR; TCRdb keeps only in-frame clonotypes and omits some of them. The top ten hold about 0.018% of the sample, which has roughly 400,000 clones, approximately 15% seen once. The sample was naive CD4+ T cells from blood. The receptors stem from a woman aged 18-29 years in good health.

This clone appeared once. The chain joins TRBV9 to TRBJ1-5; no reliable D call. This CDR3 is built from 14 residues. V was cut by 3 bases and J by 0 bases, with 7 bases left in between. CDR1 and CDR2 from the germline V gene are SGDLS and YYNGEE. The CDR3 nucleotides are TGTGCCAGCAGCGCCGGTTATAGCAATCAGCCCCAGCATTTT. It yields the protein CASSAGYSNQPQHF.

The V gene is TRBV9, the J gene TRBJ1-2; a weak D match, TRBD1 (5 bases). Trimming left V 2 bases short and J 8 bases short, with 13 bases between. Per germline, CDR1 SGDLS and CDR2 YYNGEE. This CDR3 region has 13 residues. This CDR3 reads CASSVGLKGGYTF. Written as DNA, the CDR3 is TGTGCCAGCAGCGTGGGCCTCAAGGGGGGCTACACCTTC.

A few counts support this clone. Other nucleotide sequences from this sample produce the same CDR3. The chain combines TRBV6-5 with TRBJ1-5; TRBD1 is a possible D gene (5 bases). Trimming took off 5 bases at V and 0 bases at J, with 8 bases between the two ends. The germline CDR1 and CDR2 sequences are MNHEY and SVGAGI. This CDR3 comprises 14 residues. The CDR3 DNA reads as TGTGCCAGCAGTCTCCAGGGTAGCAATCAGCCCCAGCATTTT. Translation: CASSLQGSNQPQHF.

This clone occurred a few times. The CDR3 loop reads CASTSSGRAYEQYF. The DNA for the CDR3 is TGTGCCAGCACATCTAGCGGGAGGGCCTACGAGCAGTACTTC. The genes are TRBV7-9 and TRBJ2-7; 12 bases are shared with TRBD2. Germline-derived CDR1 and CDR2 are SEHNR and FQNEAQ (reference sequence). The CDR3 covers 14 residues. The V gene end was trimmed by 7 bases and the J gene end by 2 bases; junction bases not matched to a gene: 3.

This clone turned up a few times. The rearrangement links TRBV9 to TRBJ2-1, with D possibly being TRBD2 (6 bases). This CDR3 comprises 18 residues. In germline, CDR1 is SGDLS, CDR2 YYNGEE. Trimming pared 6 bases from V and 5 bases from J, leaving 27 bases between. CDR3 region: CASTGLGWTGVKDNEQFF. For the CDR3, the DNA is TGTGCCAGCACCGGGCTGGGATGGACGGGAGTAAAAGACAATGAGCAGTTCTTC. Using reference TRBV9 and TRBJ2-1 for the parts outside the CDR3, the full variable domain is DSGVTQTPKHLITATGQRVTLRCSPRSGDLSVYWYQQSLDQGLQFLIQYYNGEERAKGNILERFSAQQFPDLHSELNLSSLELGDSALYFCASTGLGWTGVKDNEQFFGPGTRLTVL.

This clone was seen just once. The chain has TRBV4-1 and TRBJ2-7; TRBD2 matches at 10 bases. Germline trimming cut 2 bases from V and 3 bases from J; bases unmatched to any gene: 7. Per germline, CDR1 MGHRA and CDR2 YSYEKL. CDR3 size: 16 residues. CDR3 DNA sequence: TGCGCCAGCAGCCAATCCGGGACTAGCGCCCACTACGAGCAGTACTTC. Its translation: CASSQSGTSAHYEQYF.

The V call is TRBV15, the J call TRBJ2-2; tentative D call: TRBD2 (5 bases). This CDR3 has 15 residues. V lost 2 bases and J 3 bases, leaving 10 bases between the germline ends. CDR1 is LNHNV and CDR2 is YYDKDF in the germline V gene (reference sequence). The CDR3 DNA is TGTGCCACCAGCAGATCCGGGATCTACACCGGGGAGCTGTTTTTT. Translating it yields CATSRSGIYTGELFF.

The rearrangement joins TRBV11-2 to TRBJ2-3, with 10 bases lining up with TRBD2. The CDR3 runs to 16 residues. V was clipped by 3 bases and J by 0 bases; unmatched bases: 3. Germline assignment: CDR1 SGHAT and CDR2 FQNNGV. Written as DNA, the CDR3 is TGTGCCAGCAGCTTCCTACTAGCGGGAAGCACAGATACGCAGTATTTT. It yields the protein CASSFLLAGSTDTQYF.

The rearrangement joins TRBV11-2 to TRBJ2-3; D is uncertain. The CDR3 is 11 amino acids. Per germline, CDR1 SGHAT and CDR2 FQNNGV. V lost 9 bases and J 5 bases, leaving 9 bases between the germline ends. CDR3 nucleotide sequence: TGTGCCAGTAGACTTGGAGATACGCAGTATTTT. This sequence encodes CASRLGDTQYF.

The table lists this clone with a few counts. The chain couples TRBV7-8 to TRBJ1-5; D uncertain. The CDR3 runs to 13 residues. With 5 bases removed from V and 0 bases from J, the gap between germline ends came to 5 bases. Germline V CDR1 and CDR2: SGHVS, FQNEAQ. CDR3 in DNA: TGTGCCAGCAGCGCTAATAGCAATCAGCCCCAGCATTTT. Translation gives CASSANSNQPQHF.

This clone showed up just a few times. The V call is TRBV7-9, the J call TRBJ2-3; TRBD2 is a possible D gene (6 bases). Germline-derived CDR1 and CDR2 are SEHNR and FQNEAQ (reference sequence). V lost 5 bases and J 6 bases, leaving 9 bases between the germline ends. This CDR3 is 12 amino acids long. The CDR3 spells CASSPRGDTQYF. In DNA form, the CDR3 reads TGTGCCAGCAGCCCCCGGGGGGATACGCAGTATTTT.

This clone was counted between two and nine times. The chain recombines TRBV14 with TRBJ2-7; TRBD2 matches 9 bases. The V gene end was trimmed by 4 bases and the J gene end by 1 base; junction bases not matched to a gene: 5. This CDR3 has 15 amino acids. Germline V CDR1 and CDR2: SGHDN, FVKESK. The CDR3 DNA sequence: TGTGCCAGCAGCCCCCAGCTAGCGGGATCCTACGAGCAGTACTTC. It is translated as CASSPQLAGSYEQYF.

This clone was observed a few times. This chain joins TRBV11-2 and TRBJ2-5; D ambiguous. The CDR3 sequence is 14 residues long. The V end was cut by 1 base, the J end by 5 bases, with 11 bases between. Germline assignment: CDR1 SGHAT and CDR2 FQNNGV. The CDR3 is CASSLAPSGETQYF. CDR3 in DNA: TGTGCCAGCAGCTTAGCCCCTAGTGGGGAGACCCAGTACTTC.

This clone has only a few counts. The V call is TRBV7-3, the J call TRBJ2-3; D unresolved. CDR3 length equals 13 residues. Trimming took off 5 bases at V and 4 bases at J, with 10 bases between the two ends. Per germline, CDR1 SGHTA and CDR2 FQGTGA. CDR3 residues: CASSPFPSDTQYF. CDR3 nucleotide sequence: TGTGCCAGCAGCCCCTTCCCGTCAGATACGCAGTATTTT.